This TCR beta chain is from a study of blood T cell repertoires in COVID-19 (dated by TCRdb to the early 2020s). In the study overall: Samples from collaborators originated in the United States, Italy and Spain and spanned both the acute and convalescent phases of COVID-19. The material from the prospective study consisted of cDNA or gDNA derived from T cells, B-cell-depleted T cells, or PBMCs. The dataset comprised deeply sampled blood TCRbeta repertoires from subjects exposed to, actively infected with, or recovered from COVID-19. The repertoires were made available in a free public database intended to serve as a resource for research on the immune response to SARS-CoV-2. Samples came from the ongoing ImmuneRACE study (first 160 participants) plus 1,254 subjects from 6 global collaborators. Nearly every sample came with metadata listing a de-identified subject ID, COVID-19 status, age in years and sex. Where HLA class I and class II types were available, the types were taken from metadata supplied by the sample provider, not from assay-based typing. Overall results and qualifications from the work: How much clinical and demographic metadata was included differed by source and by participant, and the metadata was provided uncurated.

Collaborating institutions collected whole blood in K2EDTA tubes following their own protocols. For TCRbeta analysis, collaborators shipped samples in one of three forms: frozen whole blood, isolated PBMCs, or DNA extracted from either of those sample types. The immunoSEQ Assay, a bias-controlled multiplex PCR, was used to amplify TCRbeta CDR3 regions from genomic DNA. In the source study's methods: The number of nucleated cells in each sample was estimated from the amplification of reference gene primers within the assay. Sequence reads were collapsed and filtered to measure the absolute abundance of every unique TCRbeta CDR3 rearrangement. For each sample, productive Simpson clonality was calculated as the square root of Simpson's diversity index across productive rearrangements. Sourced from immuneACCESS, this table was stored by TCRdb with only in-frame sequences that have V and J called. A share of the clones is absent; for the studies checked, an unresolved V gene accounts for under half, and the remainder has no known explanation. The D gene and trimming were derived from the DNA, and the V and J assignments and clone size from that table. The table for this sample lists over 50,000 clones; around 90% of them were counted only once. Of the sample, approximately 15% is held by the ten largest clones.

As encoded in the germline V gene (reference sequence), CDR1 is LGHDT while CDR2 is YNNKEL. From the cysteine through the phenylalanine, the CDR3 covers 13 amino acids. Just CDR3 DNA is preserved here, 39 bases in frame from base 1. Trimming takes 4 bases from V and 8 bases from J, and the germline ends sit 14 bases apart. Concerning this clone: Its antigen is currently not known. Base qualities are missing; no much larger clone stands one base away.

The sequence was obtained from a human donor with active COVID-19. The donor label of this sample is uncertain. The specimen sequenced was peripheral blood. Here the chain combines TRBV3-1 (or the pseudogene TRBV3-2) and TRBJ1-2; no D gene can be assigned with confidence. The encoded CDR3 is CASSPTFFRGYTF. The bases read TGTGCCAGCAGCCCCACATTTTTCCGCGGCTACACCTTC.